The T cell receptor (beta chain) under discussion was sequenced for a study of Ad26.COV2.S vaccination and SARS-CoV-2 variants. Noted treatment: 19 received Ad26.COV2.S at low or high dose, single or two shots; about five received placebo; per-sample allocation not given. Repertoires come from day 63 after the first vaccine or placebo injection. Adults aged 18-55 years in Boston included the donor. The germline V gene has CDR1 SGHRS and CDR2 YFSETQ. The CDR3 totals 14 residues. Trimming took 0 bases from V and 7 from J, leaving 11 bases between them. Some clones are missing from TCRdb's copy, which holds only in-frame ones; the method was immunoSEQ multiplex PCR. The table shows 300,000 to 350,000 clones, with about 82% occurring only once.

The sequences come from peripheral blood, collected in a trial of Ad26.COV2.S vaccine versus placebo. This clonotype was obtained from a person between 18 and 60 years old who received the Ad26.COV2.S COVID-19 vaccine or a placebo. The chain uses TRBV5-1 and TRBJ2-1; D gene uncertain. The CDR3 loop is CASSLVRVGNEQFF. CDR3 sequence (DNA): TGCGCCAGCAGCTTGGTACGGGTAGGGAATGAGCAGTTCTTC. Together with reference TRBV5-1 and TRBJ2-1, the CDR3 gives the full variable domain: KAGVTQTPRYLIKTRGQQVTLSCSPISGHRSVSWYQQTPGQGLQFLFEYFSETQRNKGNFPGRFSGRQFSNSRSEMNVSTLELGDSALYLCASSLVRVGNEQFFGPGTRLTVL.